This is a list of T cell receptor beta chains from one sample in a study of CD8 T cell repertoires and HIV-1 epitope variants. Method: immunoSEQ multiplex PCR; TCRdb's copy keeps in-frame clones and lacks some. The table records under 2,500 clones, approximately 65% of them present only once. What these receptors recognize is not known. Sequenced sample: cultured CD8+ T cells derived from PBMCs. The receptors come from a male donor with HIV. The CDR3 runs from the conserved cysteine through the conserved F or W. D genes are given only for firm matches. A row's size may be missing; if present it is once, few, many or a size class.

NA TRBJ1-2 NA TRBV7-9 CASSHHRGYGYTF TGTGCCAGCAGCCATCACCGGGGTTATGGCTACACCTTC
NA TRBJ2-7 once TRBV4-1 CASSQEGAGEVDEQYF TGCGCCAGCAGCCAAGAAGGGGCGGGCGAGGTGGACGAGCAGTACTTC
NA TRBJ2-1 NA TRBV27 CASSEAREGENEQFF TGTGCCAGCAGTGAAGCGCGAGAGGGGGAAAATGAGCAGTTCTTC
NA TRBJ2-7 NA TRBV5-4 CASSFGNEYF TGTGCCAGCAGCTTCGGGAACGAGTACTTC
NA TRBJ2-6 NA TRBV2 CASSLAIQSRANVLTF TGTGCCAGCAGTCTGGCGATACAAAGTCGGGCCAACGTCCTGACTTTC
TRBD2 TRBJ2-1 few TRBV6-5 CASSYSPSGSHNEQFF TGTGCCAGCAGTTACTCTCCTAGCGGGAGCCACAATGAGCAGTTCTTC
NA TRBJ2-7 NA TRBV9 CASSPTGHPSYEQYF TGTGCCAGCAGCCCCACGGGGCACCCATCCTACGAGCAGTACTTC
NA TRBJ2-7 NA TRBV30 CAWSAVNLDLQCF NA
NA TRBJ1-1 NA TRBV28 CASSLRGAGTEAFF TGTGCCAGCAGTTTAAGGGGGGCTGGCACTGAAGCTTTCTTT
NA TRBJ1-2 NA TRBV4-1 CASSQDPVELDYGYTF TGCGCCAGCAGCCAAGATCCCGTCGAACTCGACTATGGCTACACCTTC
TRBD1 TRBJ2-1 NA TRBV15 CATSRDRDPVNEQFF TGTGCCACCAGCAGGGACAGGGACCCTGTCAATGAGCAGTTCTTC
NA TRBJ1-5 large TRBV19 CASSIVPEGPQHF TGTGCCAGTAGTATAGTTCCGGAGGGGCCCCAGCATTTT
TRBD1 TRBJ2-3 medium-sized TRBV7-2 CASSPGQGNTDTQYF TGTGCCAGCAGCCCAGGACAGGGCAACACAGATACGCAGTATTTT
NA TRBJ2-3 NA TRBV28 CASSYLGGHTDTQYF TGTGCCAGCAGTTACCTCGGGGGCCACACAGATACGCAGTATTTT
NA TRBJ1-2 NA TRBV5-4 CASSQDPVELDYGYTF TGCGCCAGCAGCCAAGATCCCGTCGAACTCGACTATGGCTACACCTTC
TRBD1 TRBJ1-1 few TRBV5-1 CASSLIRQGGSTEAFF TGCGCCAGCAGCTTAATCCGACAGGGGGGGAGCACTGAAGCTTTCTTT
NA TRBJ2-1 few TRBV5-8 CASSRDFNEQFF TGTGCCAGCAGCCGGGACTTCAATGAGCAGTTCTTC
TRBD2 TRBJ2-3 once TRBV7-8 CASSWDYTDTQYF TGTGCCAGCAGCTGGGACTACACAGATACGCAGTATTTT
NA TRBJ1-3 few TRBV6-5 CASSDSFSGNTIYF TGTGCCAGCAGTGACAGCTTCTCTGGAAACACCATATATTTT
TRBD2 TRBJ2-3 NA TRBV28 CASSLILAGGITDTQYF TGTGCCAGCAGTTTGATACTAGCGGGAGGGATCACAGATACGCAGTATTTT
NA TRBJ2-7 NA TRBV10-3 CATHSGTYEQYF TGTGCCACTCATTCAGGGACCTACGAGCAGTACTTC
TRBD2 TRBJ2-1 NA TRBV7-9 CASSPEWREENEQFF TGTGCCAGCAGCCCCGAGTGGCGGGAGGAAAATGAGCAGTTCTTC